A single sample gave rise to the 14 T cell receptor beta chains below, sequenced in a study. MiXCR, run by TCRdb on the RT-PCR reads, gives a single entry per CDR3 protein. This table has more than 600,000 distinct CDR3 sequences, 12% to 15% appearing once. Sequenced material: memory CD4+ T cells from blood. The source of these receptors is a female donor in good health, serving as a healthy control.

This clonotype was recorded at least ten times. The genes are TRBV25-1 and TRBJ2-7; the D call may be TRBD1 or TRBD2 (5 bases each). CDR1 is MGHDK, CDR2 SYGVNS, per germline. The germline V and J ends were trimmed by 3 bases and 0 bases, with 9 bases remaining between them. This CDR3 spans 14 amino acids. The CDR3 DNA follows: TGTGCCAGCAGTGAGGGACGGAGCTCCTACGAGCAGTACTTC. The encoded protein is CASSEGRSSYEQYF.

A word on this clonotype: Given the absence of the conserved phenylalanine or tryptophan at the CDR3 end, a read error is likely. The chain employs TRBV20-1 and TRBJ1-1; 11 bases agree with TRBD1. Germline CDR1 is DFQATT and CDR2 is SNEGSKA (reference sequence). CDR3 length: 15 residues. After removal of 0 bases from V and 8 bases from J, the junction contained 8 bases not matched to a gene. CDR3 amino acids: CSARDPGQGAGEAFL. The DNA of the CDR3 is TGCAGTGCTAGAGATCCTGGACAGGGGGCAGGAGAAGCTTTCCTT.

This clonotype was picked up a small number of times. The chain is built from TRBV5-1 and TRBJ1-5; D ambiguous. The CDR3 is 15 residues long. The V gene lost 0 bases and the J gene lost 2 bases, with 9 bases spanning the gap. Germline loops: CDR1 SGHRS, CDR2 YFSETQ. The CDR3 loop is CASSLGDLGNQPQHF. In DNA, the CDR3 is TGCGCCAGCAGCTTGGGAGACCTGGGCAATCAGCCCCAGCATTTT.

This clonotype was observed at least ten times. The chain has TRBV9 and TRBJ1-1; the D gene is possibly TRBD1 (5 bases). The CDR3 extends over 13 amino acids. CDR1 SGDLS and CDR2 YYNGEE come from the germline V gene. Deletions cut 6 bases from V and 1 base from J, with 10 bases between. Here the CDR3 DNA reads TGTGCCAGCAAATTGGGGGAGAACACTGAAGCTTTCTTT. Translated: CASKLGENTEAFF.

This chain connects TRBV18 to TRBJ1-2; 7 bases line up with TRBD1. Trimming cost V 3 bases and J 0 bases; bases outside gene matches: 7. This CDR3 has 16 residues. Germline CDR1 reads KGHSH; CDR2 reads LQKENI. The CDR3 DNA sequence: TGTGCCAGCTCACCGAGCGGGACAGCTCCTAACTATGGCTACACCTTC. This codes for CASSPSGTAPNYGYTF. Looking up the rest from reference TRBV18 and TRBJ1-2 gives the full variable domain: NAGVMQNPRHLVRRRGQEARLRCSPMKGHSHVYWYRQLPEEGLKFMVYLQKENIIDESGMPKERFSAEFPKEGPSILRIQQVVRGDSAAYFCASSPSGTAPNYGYTFGSGTRLTVV.

The chain carries TRBV12-5 and TRBJ2-2; D is uncertain. The CDR3 runs 13 residues. Trimming took 1 base from V and 7 from J, leaving 7 bases between them. Germline V gene lookup returns CDR1 LGHNT and CDR2 FRNRAP. This CDR3 is CASGLGASGELFF. The CDR3, as DNA: TGTGCTAGTGGTTTGGGGGCTAGCGGGGAGCTGTTTTTT.

This clonotype has at least ten counts. The rearrangement uses TRBV20-1 and TRBJ2-5; D perhaps matches TRBD2 (5 bases). The germline V gene has CDR1 DFQATT and CDR2 SNEGSKA (reference sequence). Trimming stripped 4 bases from V and 3 bases from J, with 18 bases between. This CDR3 region has 15 residues. CDR3 sequence reads: CSATLGGQTKETQYF. The CDR3 region has the DNA TGCAGTGCTACCCTGGGCGGGCAGACGAAAGAGACCCAGTACTTC.

V and J are TRBV20-1 and TRBJ1-6; D unresolved. Germline V gene data show CDR1 as DFQATT and CDR2 as SNEGSKA (reference sequence). The germline V and J ends were trimmed by 4 bases and 4 bases, with 8 bases remaining between them. The CDR3 runs 13 residues. The CDR3 DNA is TGCAGTGCTAAGGACGGATATAATTCACCCCTCCACTTT. Amino acid sequence: CSAKDGYNSPLHF.

A few counts support this clonotype. The chain carries TRBV20-1 and TRBJ2-5; D is perhaps TRBD2 (6 bases). Germline V lookup: CDR1 DFQATT, CDR2 SNEGSKA (reference sequence). There are 13 residues in the CDR3. V lost 6 bases and J lost 3, with 14 bases in between. In DNA form, the CDR3 reads TGCAGTGCCGGCGAGACTAGGGAAGAGACCCAGTACTTC. Translated: CSAGETREETQYF.

This clonotype was counted between two and nine times. The chain uses TRBV28 and TRBJ1-2, with TRBD1 as a possible D gene (6 bases). V was shortened by 6 bases and J by 0 bases, with 14 bases between the two germline ends. This CDR3 comprises 15 residues. Germline loops: CDR1 MDHEN, CDR2 SYDVKM. CDR3 loop: CASSTQGAANYGYTF. DNA for the CDR3: TGTGCCAGCAGCACACAGGGCGCCGCTAACTATGGCTACACCTTC.

A few counts support this clonotype. CDR3 loop: CASSPMNRDYNEQFF. CDR3 nucleotide sequence: TGCGCCAGCAGCCCAATGAACAGGGACTACAATGAGCAGTTCTTC. The rearrangement links TRBV5-1 to TRBJ2-1, with a tentative D call TRBD1 (6 bases). Trimming left V 4 bases short and J 3 bases short, with 14 bases between. The CDR3 spans 15 residues. CDR1 and CDR2 from the germline V gene are SGHRS and YFSETQ.

The CDR3 spells CASSETSGVRPFF. CDR3 in DNA: TGTGCCAGCAGCGAGACTAGCGGGGTTCGGCCGTTCTTC. The chain links TRBV6-5 to TRBJ2-1; 11 bases fit TRBD2. The CDR3 has 13 amino acids. Germline V gene lookup returns CDR1 MNHEY and CDR2 SVGAGI. Trimming removed 6 bases from V and 15 bases from J; junction bases left unmatched: 10.

This clonotype showed up just a few times. The CDR3 DNA sequence: TGCAGTGCTAGGAGGCTAGCGAACACCGGGGAGCTGTTTTTT. The encoded protein is CSARRLANTGELFF. The chain uses TRBV20-1 and TRBJ2-2; D gene ambiguous. The CDR3 is made up of 14 amino acids. Between the trimmed V and J ends, which lost 3 bases and 0 bases, there was a span of 8 bases. Germline lookup yields CDR1 DFQATT and CDR2 SNEGSKA (reference sequence).

This clonotype was seen ten or more times. The CDR3 spells CASSYSFWQGETQYF. Written as DNA, the CDR3 is TGTGCCAGCAGTTACTCGTTTTGGCAGGGAGAGACCCAGTACTTC. The rearrangement uses TRBV6-5 and TRBJ2-5, with D perhaps matching TRBD1 (5 bases). The CDR3 is made up of 15 amino acids. Germline V CDR1 and CDR2: MNHEY, SVGAGI. The V end was cut by 0 bases, the J end by 4 bases, with 12 bases between.